What follows are 21 T cell receptor beta chains derived from one specimen sequenced in a study of OX40 agonist ivuxolimab in advanced cancers. Only in-frame clones appear in the TCRdb table, and some are missing; sequencing was by immunoSEQ multiplex PCR. This table has about 93,000 clones, 90% to 95% appearing once. This specimen was CD4+ or CD8+ T cells sorted from blood, taken in a trial of the OX40 agonist ivuxolimab. The receptors were gathered from an adult with an advanced solid tumor such as melanoma, head and neck, liver or kidney cancer.

The chain recombines TRBV6-6 with TRBJ2-7; unclear D gene. Germline loops: CDR1 MNHNY, CDR2 SVGAGI (reference sequence). The CDR3 length is 15 residues. Between the trimmed V and J ends, which lost 7 bases and 3 bases, there was a span of 19 bases. The CDR3 protein is CASISTKPSSYEQYF. CDR3 DNA sequence: TGTGCCAGCATCTCCACAAAACCTTCCAGCTACGAGCAGTACTTC.

The genes are TRBV19 and TRBJ1-4; maybe TRBD1 (5 bases). CDR1 LNHDA and CDR2 SQIVND come from the germline V gene (reference sequence). The V and J ends lost 8 bases and 3 bases respectively, with 10 bases between them. The CDR3 is 13 residues long. The CDR3, as DNA: TGTGCCAGTCGACAGCGGGCTAATGAAAAACTGTTTTTT. Translated: CASRQRANEKLFF.

This clone is a singleton in its sample. The chain combines TRBV4-1 with TRBJ1-1; D might be TRBD1 (6 bases). The CDR3 has 17 amino acids. V was cut by 0 bases and J by 3 bases, with 17 bases left in between. Germline CDR1 is MGHRA and CDR2 is YSYEKL. CDR3 in amino acids: CASSQDHTWTEDTEAFF. CDR3 DNA sequence: TGCGCCAGCAGCCAAGATCATACTTGGACAGAAGACACTGAAGCTTTCTTT.

This clone was observed once. The chain joins TRBV2 to TRBJ2-3; 7 bases match TRBD1. V lost 2 bases, J lost 1 base, and 6 bases stayed unmatched. The CDR3 loop spans 16 amino acids. Germline V gene sequence: CDR1 SNHLY, CDR2 FYNNEI. The CDR3 is CASSEFRDSGTDTQYF. In DNA, the CDR3 is TGTGCCAGCAGTGAATTTAGGGACAGTGGCACAGATACGCAGTATTTT.

V gene TRBV11-2 combines with J gene TRBJ2-7, with 9 bases identical to TRBD1. V lost 4 bases and J lost 5; bases outside the gene matches: 9. CDR3 length: 15 amino acids. CDR1 SGHAT and CDR2 FQNNGV come from the germline V gene. For the CDR3, the DNA is TGTGCCAGCAGCTCGCGACAGGGGGTAAGCCACGAGCAGTACTTC. It yields the protein CASSSRQGVSHEQYF.

CDR3 nucleotides: TGCAGCGTTGAACTAAGCTCTAGCTCCTACGAGCAGTACTTC. It encodes CSVELSSSSYEQYF. The chain carries TRBV29-1 and TRBJ2-7; D unclear. The CDR3 consists of 14 residues. The V end was cut by 2 bases, the J end by 0 bases, with 11 bases between. Germline V gene lookup returns CDR1 SQVTM and CDR2 ANQGSEA.

CDR3 protein: CASSPRVGGYNEQFF. The CDR3 nucleotides read TGTGCCAGCAGCCCGCGAGTGGGAGGCTACAATGAGCAGTTCTTC. The chain combines TRBV7-6 with TRBJ2-1; tentative D call: TRBD2 (6 bases). Germline V gene sequence: CDR1 SGHVS, CDR2 FNYEAQ. The CDR3 has 15 amino acids. With 5 bases removed from V and 3 bases from J, the gap between germline ends came to 14 bases. Full variable domain (missing parts from reference TRBV7-6 and TRBJ2-1): GAGVSQSPRYKVTKRGQDVALRCDPISGHVSLYWYRQALGQGPEFLTYFNYEAQQDKSGLPNDRFSAERPEGSISTLTIQRTEQRDSAMYRCASSPRVGGYNEQFFGPGTRLTVL.

This clone showed up just once. The V gene is TRBV6-1, the J gene TRBJ2-2, with 7 bases matching TRBD2. After removal of 3 bases from V and 4 bases from J, the junction contained 5 bases not matched to a gene. The CDR3 runs 15 residues. Germline values: CDR1 MNHNS, CDR2 SASEGT. The CDR3 DNA is TGTGCCAGCAGTGACTGGGACTACCTCACCGGGGAGCTGTTTTTT. Its protein is CASSDWDYLTGELFF.

Comment on this clone: Relative to the germline gene, one junction end is altered; a read error may explain this. The J gene is TRBJ1-1, the V gene TRBV14; D remains ambiguous. Germline V gene data show CDR1 as SGHDN and CDR2 as FVKESK. CDR3 length: 15 residues. CDR3 bases: TGTGCCAGCAGCCAAGGATATATGCTGAATACTGAAGCTTTCTTT. Translated: CASSQGYMLNTEAFF.

The rearrangement uses TRBV6-1 and TRBJ2-1; TRBD1 aligns across 7 bases. Germline trimming cut 1 base from V and 0 bases from J; bases unmatched to any gene: 3. The CDR3 extends over 16 amino acids. CDR1 is MNHNS and CDR2 is SASEGT in the germline V gene. In DNA, the CDR3 is TGTGCCAGCAGTGAAGATTGGACAGGCTCCTACAATGAGCAGTTCTTC. It codes for CASSEDWTGSYNEQFF.

The rearrangement uses TRBV5-4 and TRBJ1-2; 12 bases align to TRBD1. Germline CDR1 and CDR2: SGHNT and YYREEE (reference sequence). Germline trimming cut 0 bases from V and 3 bases from J; bases unmatched to any gene: 3. The CDR3 consists of 16 residues. DNA of the CDR3: TGTGCCAGCAGCTTGGCCGGGACAGGGGGCGACTATGGCTACACCTTC. Protein sequence: CASSLAGTGGDYGYTF. Supplemented by reference TRBV5-4 and TRBJ1-2, the full variable domain reads ETGVTQSPTHLIKTRGQQVTLRCSSQSGHNTVSWYQQALGQGPQFIFQYYREEENGRGNFPPRFSGLQFPNYSSELNVNALELDDSALYLCASSLAGTGGDYGYTFGSGTRLTVV.

The chain links TRBV7-2 to TRBJ2-1; 13 bases are a match to TRBD2. V lost 0 bases, J lost 6 bases, and 11 bases stayed unmatched. The CDR3 runs to 19 residues. Looked up from germline, CDR1 is SGHTA and CDR2 is FQGNSA. CDR3 in DNA: TGTGCCAGCAGCTTAGCGCCGGAGACTAGCGGGAGGACGCGCAATGAGCAGTTCTTC. Translation gives CASSLAPETSGRTRNEQFF.

V and J are TRBV9 and TRBJ2-2, with D perhaps matching TRBD2 (6 bases). The germline V gene encodes CDR1 SGDLS and CDR2 YYNGEE. The CDR3 sequence is 15 residues long. With 0 bases removed from V and 7 bases from J, the gap between germline ends came to 13 bases. CDR3 sequence (DNA): TGTGCCAGCAGCGTAGGGGGGACTTGGCACGGGGAGCTGTTTTTT. Translated: CASSVGGTWHGELFF. The whole variable domain, filled in from reference TRBV9 and TRBJ2-2, reads DSGVTQTPKHLITATGQRVTLRCSPRSGDLSVYWYQQSLDQGLQFLIQYYNGEERAKGNILERFSAQQFPDLHSELNLSSLELGDSALYFCASSVGGTWHGELFFGEGSRLTVL.

This clone was observed a few times. The rearrangement links TRBV11-2 to TRBJ1-2; unclear D gene. This CDR3 has 13 amino acids. Deletions cut 0 bases from V and 4 bases from J, with 6 bases between. In germline, CDR1 is SGHAT, CDR2 FQNNGV. CDR3 nucleotides: TGTGCCAGCAGCTTAGAGAAGGTCTATGGCTACACCTTC. Its protein product is CASSLEKVYGYTF.

The chain couples TRBV28 to TRBJ2-1; TRBD2 aligns across 8 bases. Per the germline V gene, CDR1 is MDHEN and CDR2 is SYDVKM. CDR3 length equals 15 residues. Trimming took 4 bases from V and 5 from J; bases not matched to a gene: 7. The CDR3 DNA follows: TGTGCCAGCAGTTCCGGACTAGCCCACGACAATGAGCAGTTCTTC. Its translation is CASSSGLAHDNEQFF.

The rearrangement uses TRBV11-2 and TRBJ1-3; no firm D call. The CDR3 is 17 residues long. Trimming shortened V by 3 bases and J by 8 bases, and 23 bases separated the two germline ends. CDR1 SGHAT and CDR2 FQNNGV come from the germline V gene. The CDR3 bases are TGTGCCAGCAGCTTCTGGCAAAATTACCCCGTCGAGGACACCATATATTTT. It codes for CASSFWQNYPVEDTIYF.

As to this clone: In the same sample, other DNA sequences code for this CDR3. V is TRBV5-4 and J is TRBJ2-5; 10 bases agree with TRBD2. Germline V lookup: CDR1 SGHNT, CDR2 YYREEE (reference sequence). The CDR3 length is 16 residues. The junction had 10 bases not matched to a gene; V was cut back by 4 bases and J by 4 bases. For the CDR3, the DNA is TGTGCCAGCAGCCCGGAGGTACTAGCGGGATCAGAGACCCAGTACTTC. This encodes CASSPEVLAGSETQYF. Using reference TRBV5-4 and TRBJ2-5 for the parts outside the CDR3, the full variable domain is ETGVTQSPTHLIKTRGQQVTLRCSSQSGHNTVSWYQQALGQGPQFIFQYYREEENGRGNFPPRFSGLQFPNYSSELNVNALELDDSALYLCASSPEVLAGSETQYFGPGTRLLVL.

The chain links TRBV2 to TRBJ1-2, with 9 bases fitting TRBD1. Germline assignment: CDR1 SNHLY and CDR2 FYNNEI. CDR3 size: 14 residues. V gave up 7 bases and J gave up 8 bases; unmatched junction bases: 11. The CDR3 nucleotides read TGTGCCAGCATGAACCTAACAGGGGGCAGAGGCTACACCTTC. This translates into CASMNLTGGRGYTF.

CDR3 nucleotide sequence: TGCGCCAGCAGCCAAGTGAGGGGCCGCTCCTACGAGCAGTACTTC. It is translated as CASSQVRGRSYEQYF. The genes are TRBV4-3 and TRBJ2-7; D possibly matches TRBD1 or TRBD2 (5 bases each). V was clipped by 1 base and J by 0 bases, with 10 bases between them. This CDR3 region has 15 residues. From germline, CDR1 is LGHNA and CDR2 YSLEER.

V and J are TRBV5-1 and TRBJ2-2, with D possibly matching TRBD2 (6 bases). V was shortened by 0 bases and J by 6 bases, with 12 bases between the two germline ends. The germline V gene encodes CDR1 SGHRS and CDR2 YFSETQ. CDR3 length equals 15 residues. Here the CDR3 reads CASSLAGGSAGELFF. Written as DNA, the CDR3 is TGCGCCAGCAGCTTGGCCGGAGGGTCTGCCGGGGAGCTGTTTTTT.

The chain is built from TRBV15 and TRBJ2-3, with D maybe TRBD2 (7 bases). Germline assignment: CDR1 LNHNV and CDR2 YYDKDF (reference sequence). The germline V and J ends were trimmed by 4 bases and 0 bases, with 17 bases remaining between them. This CDR3 has 17 residues. This CDR3 reads CATSTPGEGGSTDTQYF. In nucleotides, the CDR3 is TGTGCCACCAGCACCCCAGGGGAGGGGGGCAGCACAGATACGCAGTATTTT. Complete variable domain (other parts from reference TRBV15 and TRBJ2-3): DAMVIQNPRYQVTQFGKPVTLSCSQTLNHNVMYWYQQKSSQAPKLLFHYYDKDFNNEADTPDNFQSRRPNTSFCFLDIRSPGLGDTAMYLCATSTPGEGGSTDTQYFGPGTRLTVL.